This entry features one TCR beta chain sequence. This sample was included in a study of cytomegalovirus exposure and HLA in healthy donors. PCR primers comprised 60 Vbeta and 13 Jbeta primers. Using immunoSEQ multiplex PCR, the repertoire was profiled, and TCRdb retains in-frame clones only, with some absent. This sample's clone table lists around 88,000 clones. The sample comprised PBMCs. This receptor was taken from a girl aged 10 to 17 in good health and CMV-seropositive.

Here the CDR3 DNA reads TGTGCCAGCAGCATAGGACAGGGGGATAACACTGAAGCTTTCTTT. This encodes CASSIGQGDNTEAFF. The rearrangement joins TRBV5-4 to TRBJ1-1, with 10 bases that match TRBD1. The CDR3 is 15 amino acids. The germline gives CDR1 SGHNT, CDR2 YYREEE (reference sequence). After removal of 4 bases from V and 2 bases from J, the junction contained 5 bases not matched to a gene.